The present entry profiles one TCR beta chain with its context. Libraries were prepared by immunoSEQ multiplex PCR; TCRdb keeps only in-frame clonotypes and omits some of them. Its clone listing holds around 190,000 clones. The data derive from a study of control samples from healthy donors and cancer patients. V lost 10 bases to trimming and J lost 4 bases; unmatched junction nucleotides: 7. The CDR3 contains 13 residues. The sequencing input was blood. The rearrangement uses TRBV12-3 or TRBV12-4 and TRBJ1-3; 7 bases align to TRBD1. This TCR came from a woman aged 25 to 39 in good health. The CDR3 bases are TGTGCCACCCGACAGGGACCAGGAAACACCATATATTTT. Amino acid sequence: CATRQGPGNTIYF.